The 14 T cell receptor beta chains presented below share a single source sample, sequenced in a study of blood T cell repertoires in COVID-19. Assay used: immunoSEQ multiplex PCR; TCRdb lists only in-frame clones, some missing. The profile shows 130,000 or so clones, roughly 84% of them singletons. The material sequenced was PBMCs or T cells enriched from blood (not recorded which). The receptors derive from a woman in her twenties or thirties who had recovered from COVID-19.

This sequence joins TRBV5-5 and TRBJ2-3; no clear D gene. Per germline, CDR1 SGHKS and CDR2 YYEKEE (reference sequence). This CDR3 comprises 13 residues. Trimming removed 3 bases from V and 3 bases from J, with 8 bases in between. In DNA form, the CDR3 reads TGTGCCAGCAGCTATGACTCGACAGATACGCAGTATTTT. It specifies CASSYDSTDTQYF.

V and J are TRBV6-5 and TRBJ2-7; 10 positions match TRBD2. J gave up 5 bases and V 6 bases, and 7 bases lay outside the gene matches. Germline CDR1 reads MNHEY; CDR2 reads SVGAGI. The CDR3 consists of 14 residues. As DNA, the CDR3 is TGTGCCAGCAGGTCGAGCGGGAGGGCTCACGAGCAGTACTTC. It specifies CASRSSGRAHEQYF.

This clone was counted a single time. The gene calls are TRBV9 and TRBJ1-3; TRBD1 matches 7 bases. The CDR3 totals 17 residues. Trimming cost V 4 bases and J 2 bases; bases outside gene matches: 12. Germline V gives CDR1 SGDLS, CDR2 YYNGEE. The DNA of the CDR3 is TGTGCCAGCAGCCCTAGGTGGGGGACAGTAGCTGGAAACACCATATATTTT. Protein product: CASSPRWGTVAGNTIYF.

This clone came up a few times. This sequence joins TRBV28 and TRBJ2-1; the match to TRBD1 covers 8 bases. The V gene's germline CDR1 is MDHEN and CDR2 SYDVKM. V lost 6 bases to trimming and J lost 3 bases; unmatched junction nucleotides: 4. This CDR3 is 14 amino acids long. The DNA for the CDR3 is TGTGCCAGCAGCCATGGACAGGGCTACAATGAGCAGTTCTTC. Amino acids: CASSHGQGYNEQFF.

This clone was picked up many times. V and J are TRBV30 and TRBJ1-2; D not resolved. This CDR3 has 9 residues. Germline CDR1 GTSNPN, CDR2 SVGIG (reference sequence). V lost 4 bases, J lost 8 bases, and 5 bases lay in between. The CDR3 reads CAWKEGYTF. CDR3 bases: TGTGCCTGGAAAGAGGGCTACACCTTC.

V gene TRBV28 combines with J gene TRBJ1-1, with 9 bases lining up with TRBD1. With 4 bases clipped from V and 6 bases from J, the junction kept 6 bases outside the gene matches. Germline V gene data show CDR1 as MDHEN and CDR2 as SYDVKM. CDR3 size: 14 residues. CDR3 nucleotides: TGTGCCAGCAGTTCCACAGGGGGCGCGGCTGAAGCTTTCTTT. Translation: CASSSTGGAAEAFF.

The table lists this clone with a few counts. The CDR3 bases are TGTGCCAGCAGCTTCGGGACTAGCGTCACAGATACGCAGTATTTT. Translating it yields CASSFGTSVTDTQYF. The chain combines TRBV11-3 with TRBJ2-3, with 10 bases lining up with TRBD2. CDR3 length: 15 amino acids. V was pared by 3 bases and J by 2 bases, with 2 bases of the junction left unmatched. CDR1 is SGHNT and CDR2 is YENEEA in the germline V gene.

The rearrangement links TRBV28 to TRBJ2-3; 11 bases fit TRBD2. The V and J ends lost 10 bases and 0 bases, in that order; junction bases with no gene match: 15. The CDR3 loop spans 18 amino acids. Germline lookup yields CDR1 MDHEN and CDR2 SYDVKM. As DNA, the CDR3 is TGTGCCACCTCCGGGTTAGCGGGAGGGCCCTCTAGCACAGATACGCAGTATTTT. Protein product: CATSGLAGGPSSTDTQYF.

V is TRBV4-2 and J is TRBJ2-1; TRBD2 matches 7 bases. This CDR3 has 16 residues. Germline CDR1 LGHNA, CDR2 YNFKEQ. J was trimmed by 3 bases and V by 0 bases; bases with no gene match: 5. The CDR3 nucleotides are TGTGCCAGCAGCCAAGATACTAGGGAGGGCTACAATGAGCAGTTCTTC. Its translation: CASSQDTREGYNEQFF.

In DNA, the CDR3 is TGTGCCAGCAGCAATGTTATAGGCGGGGGGTCAGGAGAGACCCAGTACTTC. This translates into CASSNVIGGGSGETQYF. V and J are TRBV4-2 and TRBJ2-5; 8 bases fit TRBD2. Germline V lookup: CDR1 LGHNA, CDR2 YNFKEQ. CDR3 length equals 17 residues. With 5 bases clipped from V and 4 bases from J, the junction kept 15 bases outside the gene matches.

The chain has TRBV5-4 and TRBJ1-2; D gene ambiguous. V dropped 0 bases and J dropped 0 bases, with 9 bases sitting between them. Per the germline V gene, CDR1 is SGHNT and CDR2 is YYREEE (reference sequence). The CDR3 sequence is 15 residues long. The CDR3 DNA reads TGTGCCAGCAGCTTGGGACACGAAGCTAACTATGGCTACACCTTC. Translation gives CASSLGHEANYGYTF.

In its sample, this clone was seen once. The chain combines TRBV9 with TRBJ2-2, with 7 bases fitting TRBD2. Trimming removed 1 base from V and 2 bases from J; junction bases left unmatched: 5. CDR1 is SGDLS and CDR2 is YYNGEE in the germline V gene. This CDR3 is 16 amino acids long. This CDR3 reads CASSVLASGNTGELFF. As DNA, the CDR3 is TGTGCCAGCAGCGTACTGGCTAGCGGTAACACCGGGGAGCTGTTTTTT.

The chain uses TRBV7-3 and TRBJ2-1; 10 bases fit TRBD2. Germline V gene lookup returns CDR1 SGHTA and CDR2 FQGTGA. The CDR3 is made up of 16 amino acids. Unmatched junction bases numbered 9, after V lost 5 bases and J lost 5 bases. CDR3 bases: TGTGCCAGCAGCGTATCCGGGACTAGCGCCGACAATGAGCAGTTCTTC. Residues: CASSVSGTSADNEQFF. The whole variable domain, filled in from reference TRBV7-3 and TRBJ2-1, reads GAGVSQTPSNKVTEKGKYVELRCDPISGHTALYWYRQSLGQGPEFLIYFQGTGAADDSGLPNDRFFAVRPEGSVSTLKIQRTERGDSAVYLCASSVSGTSADNEQFFGPGTRLTVL.

The rearrangement uses TRBV3-1 (or the pseudogene TRBV3-2) and TRBJ1-4; D possibly corresponds to TRBD1 (5 bases). The CDR3 covers 17 residues. Germline V gives CDR1 LGHDT, CDR2 YNNKEL (reference sequence). Trimming took 2 bases from V and 8 from J, leaving 21 bases between them. CDR3 protein: CASSQRSRLGRKEKLFF. The CDR3 DNA reads as TGTGCCAGCAGCCAACGGAGTCGATTGGGGCGGAAAGAAAAACTGTTTTTT.